This T cell receptor beta chain was identified during a study of post-analysis software for immune sequencing data. Study-level points and caveats: Higher frequency in patients than in controls was seen for about five TRBV segments, with TRBV5-6, TRBV5-1 and TRBV20-1 among them. When the samples were clustered directly with F measure, those that had been prepared in the same batch showed strong co-clustering. When compared against controls, multiple sclerosis patients showed significantly lower normalized Chao1 diversity.

Turning to this clonotype: Its cognate antigen is unknown.

V was cut by 6 bases and J by 13 bases, with 7 bases left in between. Germline V gene sequence: CDR1 SEHNR, CDR2 FQNEAQ (reference sequence). The CDR3 sequence is 10 residues long. Tagging with unique molecular identifiers was a feature of the TCR beta cDNA libraries. Approximately 0.5 million cDNA molecules were recovered from an input of about 0.95 to 11 million T cells. Via MiXCR, TCRdb re-called the PCR reads, giving one row per CDR3 protein. Among about 460,000 distinct CDR3 sequences listed, less than 45% were seen once. The chain couples TRBV7-9 to TRBJ1-6; D unclear. The sequencing input was blood. This TCR came from a girl between 10 and 17 years old with multiple sclerosis. Here the CDR3 DNA reads TGTGCCAGCAGTCCCCCGCCCCTCCACTTT. This encodes CASSPPPLHF.